Here is one T cell receptor beta chain with its context. Germline V gene sequence: CDR1 MNHEY, CDR2 SMNVEV (reference sequence). Trimming cost V 6 bases and J 0 bases; bases outside gene matches: 5. This CDR3 is built from 14 residues. The sample originates from a study of cytomegalovirus exposure and HLA in healthy donors. Both 60 Vbeta primers and 13 Jbeta primers went into the PCR. The protocol was immunoSEQ multiplex PCR, while the TCRdb copy is restricted to in-frame clones and leaves out a portion. The data contain about 140,000 clones, more than 60% of them seen just once; the ten biggest clones take up about 10%.

The source material was PBMCs. This TCR was sampled from a man between 18 and 35 years old in good health and CMV-seropositive. The chain has TRBV27 and TRBJ2-7; 7 bases match TRBD2. The CDR3 here is CASRWGGSSYEQYF. The CDR3 DNA is TGTGCCAGCAGATGGGGGGGGAGCTCCTACGAGCAGTACTTC.